This is a list of T cell receptor beta chains from one sample in a study of tumor-infiltrating lymphocytes in oesophageal squamous cell carcinoma. TCRdb re-called the PCR reads through MiXCR, storing one row per CDR3 protein. The sample contains around 12,000 distinct CDR3 sequences, roughly half of which appear only once. Sequencing was done on a sample of blood. The receptors shown here come from a female donor with esophageal squamous cell carcinoma. Each CDR3 is given with its conserved first and last residue. A D gene is named only where the DNA matches it firmly. Only part of the rows carry a size: once, few, many, or a class if the clone is expanded.

d_call: TRBD2; j_call: TRBJ2-1; clone_size: -; v_call: TRBV28; cdr3_aa: CASVAGVLTYNEQFF; cdr3_nt: TGTGCCAGCGTAGCGGGAGTGCTAACCTACAATGAGCAGTTCTTC
d_call: TRBD2; j_call: TRBJ2-1; clone_size: -; v_call: TRBV7-8; cdr3_aa: CASSQLAGSYNEQFF; cdr3_nt: TGTGCCAGCAGCCAGCTAGCGGGATCCTACAATGAGCAGTTCTTC
d_call: -; j_call: TRBJ2-5; clone_size: -; v_call: TRBV7-3; cdr3_aa: CASSLAGAAGETQYF; cdr3_nt: TGTGCCAGCAGCTTAGCGGGGGCGGCAGGGGAGACCCAGTACTTC
d_call: -; j_call: TRBJ1-1; clone_size: medium-sized; v_call: TRBV7-9; cdr3_aa: CASSSQGSTEAFF; cdr3_nt: TGTGCCAGCAGCTCGCAGGGGAGTACTGAAGCTTTCTTT
d_call: TRBD2; j_call: TRBJ2-5; clone_size: -; v_call: TRBV6-1; cdr3_aa: CASKIAGEETQYF; cdr3_nt: TGTGCCAGCAAAATAGCGGGGGAAGAGACCCAGTACTTC
d_call: -; j_call: TRBJ2-7; clone_size: -; v_call: TRBV7-3; cdr3_aa: CASSPRRGYEQYF; cdr3_nt: TGTGCCAGCAGCCCTCGGAGGGGCTACGAGCAGTACTTC
d_call: -; j_call: TRBJ2-7; clone_size: medium-sized; v_call: TRBV6-1; cdr3_aa: CASSPGEREQYF; cdr3_nt: TGTGCCAGCAGTCCAGGGGAACGCGAGCAGTACTTC
d_call: TRBD2; j_call: TRBJ2-1; clone_size: few; v_call: TRBV7-2; cdr3_aa: CASSFLAGRGANEQFF; cdr3_nt: TGTGCCAGCAGCTTCCTAGCGGGCCGTGGGGCCAATGAGCAGTTCTTC
d_call: -; j_call: TRBJ1-3; clone_size: -; v_call: TRBV10-2; cdr3_aa: CASSEERGFSGNTIYF; cdr3_nt: TGCGCCAGCAGTGAGGAGCGGGGATTCTCTGGAAACACCATATATTTT
d_call: -; j_call: TRBJ2-3; clone_size: once; v_call: TRBV7-4; cdr3_aa: CASSLNGNADTQYF; cdr3_nt: TGTGCCAGCAGCTTAAACGGGAACGCAGATACGCAGTATTTT
d_call: TRBD2; j_call: TRBJ2-1; clone_size: many; v_call: TRBV19; cdr3_aa: CASSASGSSYNEQFF; cdr3_nt: TGTGCCAGTAGTGCAAGCGGGAGCTCCTACAATGAGCAGTTCTTC
d_call: -; j_call: TRBJ2-1; clone_size: few; v_call: TRBV13; cdr3_aa: CASSLGIADEQFF; cdr3_nt: TGTGCCAGCAGCTTAGGCATTGCTGATGAGCAGTTCTTC
d_call: -; j_call: TRBJ1-1; clone_size: -; v_call: TRBV5-8; cdr3_aa: CASSLEAGLNTEAFF; cdr3_nt: TGTGCCAGCAGCTTGGAGGCAGGGTTGAACACTGAAGCTTTCTTT
d_call: TRBD2; j_call: TRBJ2-3; clone_size: -; v_call: TRBV20-1; cdr3_aa: CSARNPLAGSSSTDTQYF; cdr3_nt: TGCAGTGCTAGAAATCCTCTAGCGGGCAGTTCTAGCACAGATACGCAGTATTTT
d_call: TRBD2; j_call: TRBJ2-6; clone_size: -; v_call: TRBV7-2; cdr3_aa: CASNSGGLSGANVLTF; cdr3_nt: TGTGCCAGCAACTCCGGGGGGTTAAGTGGGGCCAACGTCCTGACTTTC
d_call: -; j_call: TRBJ1-5; clone_size: -; v_call: TRBV7-2; cdr3_aa: CASSQTGGRGNQPQHF; cdr3_nt: TGTGCCAGCAGCCAAACCGGGGGACGGGGCAATCAGCCCCAGCATTTT
d_call: TRBD2; j_call: TRBJ2-7; clone_size: medium-sized; v_call: TRBV27; cdr3_aa: CASIRSSGGPAYEQYF; cdr3_nt: TGTGCCAGCATTCGCTCAAGCGGGGGGCCAGCCTACGAGCAGTACTTC
d_call: TRBD1; j_call: TRBJ2-7; clone_size: few; v_call: TRBV12-3/TRBV12-4; cdr3_aa: CASSLGGTGGTYEQYF; cdr3_nt: TGTGCCAGCAGTTTAGGCGGGACAGGGGGGACCTACGAGCAGTACTTC
d_call: TRBD1; j_call: TRBJ1-2; clone_size: -; v_call: TRBV7-6; cdr3_aa: CASSWDQGGGYTF; cdr3_nt: TGTGCCAGCAGCTGGGACCAGGGGGGAGGCTACACCTTC
d_call: -; j_call: TRBJ1-6; clone_size: -; v_call: TRBV6-6; cdr3_aa: CASSYSPARSYEQYF; cdr3_nt: TGTGCCAGCAGTTACTCCCCAGCGAGGTCCTACGAGCAGTACTTT
d_call: TRBD1; j_call: TRBJ2-7; clone_size: few; v_call: TRBV7-3; cdr3_aa: CASSIGQGTYEQYF; cdr3_nt: TGTGCCAGCAGCATCGGACAGGGAACCTACGAGCAGTACTTC
d_call: -; j_call: TRBJ1-2; clone_size: once; v_call: TRBV7-2; cdr3_aa: CASSVQGGYGYTF; cdr3_nt: TGTGCCAGCAGCGTACAGGGTGGGTATGGCTACACCTTC
d_call: -; j_call: TRBJ1-1; clone_size: many; v_call: TRBV28; cdr3_aa: CASSSFRGTEAFF; cdr3_nt: TGTGCCAGCAGTTCATTCAGGGGCACTGAAGCTTTCTTT
d_call: -; j_call: TRBJ2-1; clone_size: few; v_call: TRBV11-2; cdr3_aa: CASSRVQRVNEQFF; cdr3_nt: TGTGCCAGCAGCCGAGTTCAACGGGTTAATGAGCAGTTCTTC
d_call: TRBD2; j_call: TRBJ2-5; clone_size: once; v_call: TRBV30; cdr3_aa: CAWASGGRIQETQYF; cdr3_nt: TGTGCCTGGGCTAGCGGGGGGAGGATACAAGAGACCCAGTACTTC
d_call: -; j_call: TRBJ2-7; clone_size: few; v_call: TRBV4-1; cdr3_aa: CASSPRVPLSLIYEQYF; cdr3_nt: TGCGCCAGCAGCCCCAGGGTTCCACTCTCCCTTATCTACGAGCAGTACTTC
d_call: -; j_call: TRBJ1-5; clone_size: few; v_call: TRBV19; cdr3_aa: CASRQHNQPQHF; cdr3_nt: TGTGCCAGTAGACAGCACAATCAGCCCCAGCATTTT
d_call: TRBD2; j_call: TRBJ2-5; clone_size: -; v_call: TRBV7-9; cdr3_aa: CASSFYSGGQETQYF; cdr3_nt: TGTGCCAGCAGCTTTTATAGCGGGGGACAAGAGACCCAGTACTTC
d_call: -; j_call: TRBJ2-5; clone_size: -; v_call: TRBV7-4; cdr3_aa: CASAVREETQYF; cdr3_nt: TGTGCCAGCGCGGTCAGGGAAGAGACCCAGTACTTC
d_call: -; j_call: TRBJ2-6; clone_size: -; v_call: TRBV12-3/TRBV12-4; cdr3_aa: CASSRDTHSGANVLTF; cdr3_nt: TGTGCCAGCAGTCGGGACACGCACTCTGGGGCCAACGTCCTGACTTTC
d_call: -; j_call: TRBJ1-2; clone_size: few; v_call: TRBV28; cdr3_aa: CASRQGGTNYGYTF; cdr3_nt: TGTGCCAGTCGGCAAGGGGGAACGAACTATGGCTACACCTTC
d_call: -; j_call: TRBJ2-3; clone_size: -; v_call: TRBV11-2; cdr3_aa: CASSLQRGDTQYF; cdr3_nt: TGTGCCAGCAGCTTACAGAGGGGTGATACGCAGTATTTT
d_call: -; j_call: TRBJ2-5; clone_size: medium-sized; v_call: TRBV24-1; cdr3_aa: CATSDWGASVETQYF; cdr3_nt: TGTGCCACCAGTGATTGGGGGGCGTCGGTGGAGACCCAGTACTTC
d_call: TRBD1; j_call: TRBJ1-6; clone_size: medium-sized; v_call: TRBV5-5; cdr3_aa: CASSLKQGTSPLHF; cdr3_nt: TGTGCCAGCAGCTTGAAACAGGGGACCTCACCCCTCCACTTT
d_call: TRBD2; j_call: TRBJ2-7; clone_size: once; v_call: TRBV7-3; cdr3_aa: CASSRHAVAGAGLHYEQYF; cdr3_nt: TGTGCCAGCAGCCGACATGCGGTAGCGGGGGCCGGTCTTCACTACGAGCAGTACTTC
d_call: -; j_call: TRBJ1-1; clone_size: -; v_call: TRBV27; cdr3_aa: CASSLFPQGTEAFF; cdr3_nt: TGTGCCAGCAGTTTATTCCCACAGGGAACTGAAGCTTTCTTT
d_call: -; j_call: TRBJ2-1; clone_size: few; v_call: TRBV5-1; cdr3_aa: CASSYVTGGHNEQFF; cdr3_nt: TGCGCCAGCAGCTATGTGACGGGTGGACACAATGAGCAGTTCTTC
d_call: TRBD2; j_call: TRBJ2-3; clone_size: medium-sized; v_call: TRBV10-2; cdr3_aa: CASSEISGGGNTQYF; cdr3_nt: TGCGCCAGCAGTGAGATTAGCGGGGGAGGAAATACGCAGTATTTT
d_call: TRBD2; j_call: TRBJ2-3; clone_size: -; v_call: TRBV7-9; cdr3_aa: CASSTQTSADTQYF; cdr3_nt: TGTGCCAGCAGCACTCAGACTAGCGCAGATACGCAGTATTTT
d_call: -; j_call: TRBJ1-1; clone_size: -; v_call: TRBV7-2; cdr3_aa: CASSPLENTEAFF; cdr3_nt: TGTGCCAGCAGCCCACTCGAGAACACTGAAGCTTTCTTT
d_call: TRBD1; j_call: TRBJ2-1; clone_size: -; v_call: TRBV7-2; cdr3_aa: CASSLGEGTAQFF; cdr3_nt: TGTGCCAGCAGCTTAGGGGAAGGGACAGCTCAGTTCTTC
d_call: -; j_call: TRBJ2-5; clone_size: -; v_call: TRBV7-6; cdr3_aa: CASSSQETQYF; cdr3_nt: TGTGCCAGCAGCTCACAGGAGACCCAGTACTTC
d_call: -; j_call: TRBJ2-3; clone_size: once; v_call: TRBV7-3; cdr3_aa: CASSLYGIGDADTQYF; cdr3_nt: TGTGCCAGCAGCTTATATGGCATTGGGGATGCAGATACGCAGTATTTT
d_call: -; j_call: TRBJ1-1; clone_size: few; v_call: TRBV6-6; cdr3_aa: CASSYPGWDTEAFF; cdr3_nt: TGTGCCAGCAGTTACCCCGGGTGGGACACTGAAGCTTTCTTT
d_call: -; j_call: TRBJ1-1; clone_size: -; v_call: TRBV18; cdr3_aa: CASSPNTEAFF; cdr3_nt: TGTGCCAGCTCACCAAACACTGAAGCTTTCTTT
d_call: TRBD2; j_call: TRBJ2-3; clone_size: -; v_call: TRBV7-3; cdr3_aa: CAKERGLPTDTQYF; cdr3_nt: TGTGCCAAAGAGCGGGGCCTACCCACAGATACGCAGTATTTT
d_call: -; j_call: TRBJ2-7; clone_size: -; v_call: TRBV6-6; cdr3_aa: CASSYSPGTDTQYF; cdr3_nt: TGTGCCAGCAGTTACTCTCCGGGCACAGATACGCAGTACTTC
d_call: TRBD2; j_call: TRBJ2-7; clone_size: -; v_call: TRBV6-6; cdr3_aa: CASSYFQREPAQKEQYF; cdr3_nt: TGTGCCAGCAGTTACTTCCAGCGGGAGCCCGCGCAGAAAGAGCAGTACTTC
d_call: TRBD1; j_call: TRBJ1-1; clone_size: many; v_call: TRBV25-1; cdr3_aa: CASRDRQLSEAFF; cdr3_nt: TGTGCCAGCAGGGACAGGCAGCTTTCTGAAGCTTTCTTT
d_call: TRBD1; j_call: TRBJ2-2; clone_size: -; v_call: TRBV6-2/TRBV6-3; cdr3_aa: CASSYPQGDAGELFF; cdr3_nt: TGTGCCAGCAGTTACCCCCAGGGGGACGCCGGGGAGCTGTTTTTT
d_call: TRBD1; j_call: TRBJ2-1; clone_size: once; v_call: TRBV28; cdr3_aa: CASSRGQGNSPLHF; cdr3_nt: TGTGCCAGCAGTCGGGGACAGGGGAATTCACCCCTCCACTTC
d_call: TRBD2; j_call: TRBJ2-5; clone_size: large; v_call: TRBV7-9; cdr3_aa: CASSLGSGLAVQETQYF; cdr3_nt: TGTGCCAGCAGCTTAGGATCCGGACTAGCGGTCCAAGAGACCCAGTACTTC
d_call: -; j_call: TRBJ2-7; clone_size: -; v_call: TRBV28; cdr3_aa: CASSLLIGYEQYF; cdr3_nt: TGTGCCAGCAGTTTATTAATAGGCTACGAGCAGTACTTC
d_call: -; j_call: TRBJ2-3; clone_size: medium-sized; v_call: TRBV6-1; cdr3_aa: CASSSGPGTDTQYF; cdr3_nt: TGTGCTAGCTCGTCCGGGCCCGGCACAGATACGCAGTATTTT
d_call: -; j_call: TRBJ2-7; clone_size: -; v_call: TRBV7-4; cdr3_aa: CASSLGLSSYEQYF; cdr3_nt: TGTGCCAGCAGCTTGGGCCTATCGAGCTACGAGCAGTACTTC